One sample yielded the 24 T cell receptor beta chains listed below, sequenced in a study of Ad26.COV2.S vaccination and SARS-CoV-2 variants. The sample's treatment: over 15 received Ad26.COV2.S at low or high dose, single or two shots; several received placebo; per-sample allocation not given. Samples analyzed were those drawn on day 63 after the first vaccine or placebo injection. The repertoire was sequenced with immunoSEQ multiplex PCR; TCRdb's copy has only in-frame clones and lacks some. The profile shows about 350,000 clones, 88% of them singletons. The input for sequencing was peripheral blood, taken in a trial of Ad26.COV2.S vaccine versus placebo. The receptors were gathered from a person aged 18 to 65 who received the Ad26.COV2.S COVID-19 vaccine or a placebo.

J is TRBJ2-7 and V is TRBV7-8; 11 nucleotides match TRBD2. With 1 base clipped from V and 6 bases from J, the junction kept 8 bases outside the gene matches. Germline CDR1 reads SGHVS; CDR2 reads FQNEAQ. The CDR3 runs 16 residues. CDR3 sequence (DNA): TGTGCCAGCAGCTTAGGTCTAGTAGCGGGAGGGATCGAGCAGTACTTC. Encoded protein: CASSLGLVAGGIEQYF.

The CDR3 is CASSQDLMGPPGSKNIQYF. In DNA, the CDR3 is TGCGCCAGCAGCCAAGATCTAATGGGACCCCCGGGGTCCAAAAACATTCAGTACTTC. The chain has TRBV4-1 and TRBJ2-4; TRBD1 or TRBD2 may be the D gene (5 bases each). V lost 0 bases, J lost 2 bases, and 20 bases lay in between. From germline, CDR1 is MGHRA and CDR2 YSYEKL. This CDR3 comprises 19 residues.

The chain has TRBV7-3 and TRBJ2-2; 8 nucleotides align to TRBD1. Trimming removed 1 base from V and 9 bases from J; junction bases left unmatched: 7. There are 15 residues in the CDR3. Germline V CDR1 and CDR2: SGHTA, FQGTGA. Here the CDR3 DNA reads TGTGCCAGCAGCTTAATTATAACAGGGGGACGGGAGCTGTTTTTT. This encodes CASSLIITGGRELFF.

The chain joins TRBV28 to TRBJ1-5; the D is unclear. The CDR3 has 16 amino acids. Germline V gene data show CDR1 as MDHEN and CDR2 as SYDVKM. The V end lost 5 bases, the J end lost 6 bases, and 20 bases lay between the germline ends. DNA for the CDR3: TGTGCCAGCAGTAACCGGATAGGGCCCGGGGTTCAGCCCCAGCATTTT. Protein sequence: CASSNRIGPGVQPQHF.

A word on this clone: The same CDR3 arises from other DNA sequences in this sample as well. The chain has TRBV3-1 (or the pseudogene TRBV3-2) and TRBJ1-5; no reliable D call. Germline CDR1 LGHDT, CDR2 YNNKEL (reference sequence). CDR3 size: 13 residues. V was shortened by 0 bases and J by 3 bases, with 3 bases between the two germline ends. CDR3 bases: TGTGCCAGCAGCCAAGACCTCAATCAGCCCCAGCATTTT. It specifies CASSQDLNQPQHF.

The chain carries TRBV2 and TRBJ2-7; D unclear. The CDR3 sequence is 16 residues long. Trimming removed 0 bases from V and 6 bases from J, with 18 bases in between. Germline V gene lookup returns CDR1 SNHLY and CDR2 FYNNEI. The CDR3 sequence is CASSEAFSGQVGEQYF. CDR3 DNA sequence: TGTGCCAGCAGTGAAGCGTTTTCTGGGCAAGTGGGCGAGCAGTACTTC. The full variable domain, with the rest looked up from reference TRBV2 and TRBJ2-7, is EPEVTQTPSHQVTQMGQEVILRCVPISNHLYFYWYRQILGQKVEFLVSFYNNEISEKSEIFDDQFSVERPDGSNFTLKIRSTKLEDSAMYFCASSEAFSGQVGEQYFGPGTRLTVT.

The chain joins TRBV27 to TRBJ2-7; D remains unclear. Germline CDR1 is MNHEY and CDR2 is SMNVEV (reference sequence). The V end was cut by 2 bases, the J end by 2 bases, with 7 bases between. This CDR3 is 13 amino acids long. The CDR3 bases are TGTGCCAGCAGTTTAGCCGGTCCCTACGAGCAGTACTTC. Residues: CASSLAGPYEQYF.

V and J are TRBV9 and TRBJ2-3, with D tentatively TRBD2 (5 bases). The V gene's germline CDR1 is SGDLS and CDR2 YYNGEE. The CDR3 sequence is 15 residues long. V was clipped by 0 bases and J by 2 bases, with 10 bases between them. The CDR3 DNA sequence: TGTGCCAGCAGCGTAGTTCCGGGAACCACAGATACGCAGTATTTT. This gives the protein CASSVVPGTTDTQYF.

This chain joins TRBV5-4 and TRBJ2-3; D is perhaps TRBD2 (6 bases). CDR1 and CDR2 from the germline V gene are SGHNT and YYREEE (reference sequence). CDR3 length equals 17 residues. Trimming pared 0 bases from V and 3 bases from J, leaving 17 bases between. CDR3 nucleotides: TGTGCCAGCAGCTTGGGGGACCCTGGCGGGACTACAGATACGCAGTATTTT. It translates to CASSLGDPGGTTDTQYF. The full variable domain, its missing parts supplied by reference TRBV5-4 and TRBJ2-3, is ETGVTQSPTHLIKTRGQQVTLRCSSQSGHNTVSWYQQALGQGPQFIFQYYREEENGRGNFPPRFSGLQFPNYSSELNVNALELDDSALYLCASSLGDPGGTTDTQYFGPGTRLTVL.

This chain uses TRBV28 with TRBJ1-4, with no clear D. The CDR3 length is 14 residues. Per germline, CDR1 MDHEN and CDR2 SYDVKM. V lost 11 bases, J lost 7 bases, and 20 bases lay in between. DNA for the CDR3: TGTGCCTGTCTAGGGCGACCTAGACCTGAAAAACTGTTTTTT. As protein: CACLGRPRPEKLFF. The full variable domain, with the rest looked up from reference TRBV28 and TRBJ1-4, is DVKVTQSSRYLVKRTGEKVFLECVQDMDHENMFWYRQDPGLGLRLIYFSYDVKMKEKGDIPEGYSVSREKKERFSLILESASTNQTSMYLCACLGRPRPEKLFFGSGTQLSVL.

The gene calls are TRBV9 and TRBJ2-7, with D perhaps TRBD2 (6 bases). CDR1 SGDLS and CDR2 YYNGEE come from the germline V gene. CDR3 length: 14 residues. V dropped 4 bases and J dropped 7 bases, with 18 bases sitting between them. CDR3: CASSSSGGDLEQYF. The DNA for the CDR3 is TGTGCCAGCAGCTCCAGTGGCGGGGACTTAGAGCAGTACTTC.

The rearrangement joins TRBV7-8 to TRBJ2-7; a weak D match, TRBD2 (7 bases). Trimming left V 7 bases short and J 3 bases short, with 22 bases between. The CDR3 runs to 16 residues. The V gene's germline CDR1 is SGHVS and CDR2 FQNEAQ. The CDR3 is CASTARGGRVDYEQYF. CDR3 bases: TGTGCCAGCACCGCTAGGGGGGGCAGGGTAGACTACGAGCAGTACTTC.

This rearrangement joins TRBV3-1 (or the pseudogene TRBV3-2) to TRBJ1-5, with D perhaps TRBD1 (6 bases). Per the germline V gene, CDR1 is LGHDT and CDR2 is YNNKEL (reference sequence). V lost 3 bases and J lost 6, with 12 bases in between. CDR3 length: 14 residues. The CDR3 DNA reads as TGTGCCAGCAGCCACGGACAGCAGGTTCAGCCCCAGCATTTT. Translated: CASSHGQQVQPQHF.

The chain combines TRBV3-1 (or the pseudogene TRBV3-2) with TRBJ1-1; D gene unclear. In germline, CDR1 is LGHDT, CDR2 YNNKEL (reference sequence). V lost 1 base to trimming and J lost 6 bases, with 6 bases between them. The CDR3 has 12 residues. In nucleotides, the CDR3 is TGTGCCAGCAGCCAAGCTTCGGCTGAAGCTTTCTTT. Protein product: CASSQASAEAFF.

This clone was seen ten or more times. The sample has other DNA sequences that encode this CDR3 too. V and J are TRBV6-4 and TRBJ2-1, with 13 bases matching TRBD2. The CDR3 totals 15 residues. V shed 4 bases and J 4 bases; nucleotides not matched to a gene: 1. Germline lookup yields CDR1 MRHNA and CDR2 SNTAGT. CDR3 sequence (DNA): TGTGCCAGCAGTGGGACTAGCGGGAGTTACAATGAGCAGTTCTTC. Protein product: CASSGTSGSYNEQFF.

The chain is built from TRBV6-5 and TRBJ2-1; 10 bases are shared with TRBD2. This CDR3 comprises 13 residues. CDR1 is MNHEY, CDR2 SVGAGI, per germline. The junction had 2 bases not matched to a gene; V was cut back by 4 bases and J by 8 bases. The CDR3 DNA reads as TGTGCCAGCAGTTTCGGGACTAGCGATGAGCAGTTCTTC. This sequence encodes CASSFGTSDEQFF.

This chain connects TRBV6-4 to TRBJ2-7; TRBD2 matches 7 bases. Germline V lookup: CDR1 MRHNA, CDR2 SNTAGT. The CDR3 is 13 residues long. The V and J ends lost 7 bases and 2 bases, in that order; junction bases with no gene match: 5. CDR3: CASTLAAPYEQYF. For the CDR3, the DNA is TGTGCCAGCACTCTAGCGGCACCCTACGAGCAGTACTTC.

The V call is TRBV6-5, the J call TRBJ2-3; the D is unclear. This CDR3 has 13 amino acids. Germline lookup yields CDR1 MNHEY and CDR2 SVGAGI. V was trimmed by 10 bases and J by 0 bases, leaving 11 bases between them. Here the CDR3 DNA reads TGTGCCACCGAATCCGACAGCACAGATACGCAGTATTTT. This sequence encodes CATESDSTDTQYF.

The chain carries TRBV27 and TRBJ2-5; D gene ambiguous. Per the germline V gene, CDR1 is MNHEY and CDR2 is SMNVEV (reference sequence). The germline V and J ends were trimmed by 5 bases and 0 bases, with 10 bases remaining between them. The CDR3 has 14 amino acids. Written as DNA, the CDR3 is TGTGCCAGCAGTCCAAGGGCGTACCAAGAGACCCAGTACTTC. It encodes CASSPRAYQETQYF.

V is TRBV12-3 or TRBV12-4 and J is TRBJ1-1; D might be TRBD1 (5 bases). V shed 6 bases and J shed 6 bases, with 14 bases lying between them. The CDR3 is made up of 13 amino acids. The CDR3 is CASSLRRGSEAFF. The DNA of the CDR3 is TGTGCCAGCAGCCTTAGGAGGGGCTCTGAAGCTTTCTTT.

The J gene is TRBJ1-5, the V gene TRBV19; TRBD1 agrees at 8 bases. The V gene end was trimmed by 7 bases and the J gene end by 7 bases; junction bases not matched to a gene: 9. CDR1 LNHDA and CDR2 SQIVND come from the germline V gene (reference sequence). The CDR3 is made up of 14 amino acids. The CDR3 spells CASTDDRGGQPQHF. The CDR3 DNA is TGTGCCAGTACTGACGACAGGGGCGGCCAGCCCCAGCATTTT. The full variable domain, completed using reference TRBV19 and TRBJ1-5, is DGGITQSPKYLFRKEGQNVTLSCEQNLNHDAMYWYRQDPGQGLRLIYYSQIVNDFQKGDIAEGYSVSREKKESFPLTVTSAQKNPTAFYLCASTDDRGGQPQHFGDGTRLSIL.

The chain uses TRBV4-2 and TRBJ1-2, with 10 positions matching TRBD1. The germline gives CDR1 LGHNA, CDR2 YNFKEQ. The CDR3 contains 15 residues. The V segment lost 6 bases and the J segment 4 bases; nucleotides outside the gene matches: 8. The CDR3 DNA is TGTGCCAGCAGTCCGACCGGGACAGGGGCCTATGGCTACACCTTC. Protein sequence: CASSPTGTGAYGYTF.

The chain is built from TRBV29-1 and TRBJ2-1; weak D call: TRBD1 (6 bases). Between the trimmed V and J ends, which lost 7 bases and 6 bases, there was a span of 13 bases. This CDR3 contains 12 residues. Germline lookup yields CDR1 SQVTM and CDR2 ANQGSEA. CDR3 in amino acids: CSGYRDSNEQFF. The CDR3 region has the DNA TGCAGCGGTTACAGGGATAGCAATGAGCAGTTCTTC.

The V gene is TRBV6-5, the J gene TRBJ1-1; 8 bases map to TRBD1. CDR3 length: 15 amino acids. Germline V gives CDR1 MNHEY, CDR2 SVGAGI. Trimming cost V 6 bases and J 10 bases; bases outside gene matches: 16. The CDR3 sequence is CASRRETGGGFGAFF. The CDR3 DNA follows: TGTGCCAGCAGACGAGAAACAGGGGGAGGGTTCGGAGCTTTCTTT.